This TCR beta chain is drawn from a study of PD-1 blockade in classical Hodgkin lymphoma. Note on this clone: The antigen is undetermined.

Clones were sequenced by immunoSEQ multiplex PCR, and TCRdb holds only the in-frame ones, with some missing. This table has approximately 14,000 clones, around 83% appearing once. Whole-study results and caveats: Patients starting nivolumab under 1 year after ASCT were excluded.

CDR1 and CDR2 (germline): MNHEY, SVGAGI. V shed 8 bases and J shed 8 bases, with 19 bases lying between them. There are 14 residues in the CDR3. Every single patient, without exception, relapsed after autologous stem cell transplantation, and brentuximab vedotin exposure varied. This chain links TRBV6-5 with TRBJ1-5, with unresolved D. This sequence originates from a human donor with classical Hodgkin lymphoma. The sample was peripheral blood mononuclear cells (PBMCs), taken before the second cycle of nivolumab. CDR3 residues: CASETYGVGEPQHF. CDR3 nucleotides: TGTGCCAGCGAAACTTATGGGGTGGGAGAGCCCCAGCATTTT.